These 8 T cell receptor beta chains originate from one sample sequenced in a study of blood T cell repertoires in COVID-19. Data came from immunoSEQ multiplex PCR; TCRdb stores just in-frame clones and leaves some out. The sample gives 140,000 or so clones, over 80% of which show up once; roughly 6.2% is in the top ten. Source material: PBMCs or T cells enriched from blood (not recorded which). These TCRs come from a woman between 40 and 50 years old who had recovered from COVID-19.

The chain couples TRBV9 to TRBJ1-1; 7 bases agree with TRBD1. The CDR3 spans 13 residues. The trim removed 2 bases at V and 7 bases at J, leaving 5 bases unmatched. Germline CDR1 is SGDLS and CDR2 is YYNGEE. This chain's CDR3 is CASSVEGGDEAFF. The CDR3 coding sequence is TGTGCCAGCAGCGTTGAAGGGGGCGATGAAGCTTTCTTT.

This clone has just one count. The V call is TRBV5-5, the J call TRBJ1-5; possibly TRBD1 for D (6 bases). Trimming shortened V by 3 bases and J by 8 bases, and 15 bases separated the two germline ends. CDR3 size: 14 residues. Germline loops: CDR1 SGHKS, CDR2 YYEKEE (reference sequence). In nucleotides, the CDR3 is TGTGCCAGCAGCTCACGTACAGGGTTGGAGCCCCAGCATTTT. Amino acids: CASSSRTGLEPQHF.

The chain combines TRBV4-1 with TRBJ2-7; tentative D call: TRBD2 (5 bases). V was pared by 0 bases and J by 2 bases, with 14 bases between. This CDR3 has 16 amino acids. Germline V gene lookup returns CDR1 MGHRA and CDR2 YSYEKL. The CDR3 reads CASSQDPTRGPYEQYF. In DNA, the CDR3 is TGCGCCAGCAGCCAAGATCCCACTAGAGGTCCCTACGAGCAGTACTTC.

This chain joins TRBV3-1 (or the pseudogene TRBV3-2) and TRBJ1-3; a possible D gene is TRBD1 (6 bases). Trimming took off 0 bases at V and 4 bases at J, with 19 bases between the two ends. The CDR3 is made up of 18 amino acids. The germline V gene encodes CDR1 LGHDT and CDR2 YNNKEL (reference sequence). For the CDR3, the DNA is TGTGCCAGCAGCCAAGATAACAGGGTTCGTGCCTCAGGAAACACCATATATTTT. It translates to CASSQDNRVRASGNTIYF.

V usage is TRBV9 and J usage is TRBJ2-1; 10 nucleotides agree with TRBD2. Germline-derived CDR1 and CDR2 are SGDLS and YYNGEE. V lost 6 bases, J lost 3 bases, and 3 bases stayed unmatched. This CDR3 is built from 14 residues. Here the CDR3 DNA reads TGTGCCAGCACTGCTAGCGGGAGCTACAATGAGCAGTTCTTC. This encodes CASTASGSYNEQFF.

The chain uses TRBV29-1 and TRBJ2-5; the match to TRBD2 covers 7 bases. In germline, CDR1 is SQVTM, CDR2 ANQGSEA. The V and J ends lost 4 bases and 5 bases, in that order; junction bases with no gene match: 10. The CDR3 totals 14 residues. In nucleotides, the CDR3 is TGCAGCGTTGGGGAGGGGAGTAGGGAGGAGACCCAGTACTTC. This encodes CSVGEGSREETQYF. The full variable domain, completed using reference TRBV29-1 and TRBJ2-5, is SAVISQKPSRDICQRGTSLTIQCQVDSQVTMMFWYRQQPGQSLTLIATANQGSEATYESGFVIDKFPISRPNLTFSTLTVSNMSPEDSSIYLCSVGEGSREETQYFGPGTRLLVL.

In this sample, this clone turned up a few times. The chain carries TRBV30 and TRBJ1-2; TRBD1 aligns across 7 bases. Germline V lookup: CDR1 GTSNPN, CDR2 SVGIG (reference sequence). V gave up 8 bases and J gave up 7 bases; unmatched junction bases: 4. The CDR3 is made up of 10 amino acids. The CDR3 region is CAQGGLGYTF. The CDR3 DNA is TGTGCCCAGGGGGGACTTGGCTACACCTTC.

The chain has TRBV7-8 and TRBJ2-1; 9 positions match TRBD1. Germline V CDR1 and CDR2: SGHVS, FQNEAQ. The V gene end was trimmed by 6 bases and the J gene end by 4 bases; junction bases not matched to a gene: 7. This CDR3 has 15 residues. CDR3 amino acids: CASRHGTGLYNEQFF. CDR3 nucleotide sequence: TGTGCCAGCAGACACGGGACAGGGTTGTACAATGAGCAGTTCTTC.